The present TCR beta chain was sequenced within a study of T cells in Graves' hyperthyroidism and ophthalmopathy. Points from the study as a whole: Ophthalmopathy was identified by the model a median roughly six months ahead of onset.

This clonotype was seen repeatedly, ten times or more. No antigen is known for it. Investigators excluded patients with uncontrolled infection, other autoimmune disease, pregnancy or lactation. Orbital computed tomography, thyroid ultrasound, serum thyroxine and TRAb, and clinical symptoms together informed the diagnoses. PBMCs came from 9 to 10 ml fresh peripheral blood. Amplification yielded TCR beta CDR3 regions, with RNA transcripts as the source. HTBI primers were employed in a first-round RT-PCR of the TCR CDR3. TCRdb re-called the multiplex PCR reads with MiXCR, one entry per CDR3 protein. This sample carries 490,000 or so distinct CDR3 sequences, just under 20% of them seen once, and the ten largest clones take about 50%. Sequenced: blood. The source is a man between 35 and 55 years old with Graves' ophthalmopathy.

Here the CDR3 DNA reads TGTGCCAGCAATGACGGAGGGTTGAACACTGAAGCTTTCTTT. This sequence encodes CASNDGGLNTEAFF. The V and J genes are TRBV2 and TRBJ1-1; D gene unclear. Trimming took off 7 bases at V and 0 bases at J, with 12 bases between the two ends. Germline CDR1 reads SNHLY; CDR2 reads FYNNEI. The CDR3 length is 14 residues.